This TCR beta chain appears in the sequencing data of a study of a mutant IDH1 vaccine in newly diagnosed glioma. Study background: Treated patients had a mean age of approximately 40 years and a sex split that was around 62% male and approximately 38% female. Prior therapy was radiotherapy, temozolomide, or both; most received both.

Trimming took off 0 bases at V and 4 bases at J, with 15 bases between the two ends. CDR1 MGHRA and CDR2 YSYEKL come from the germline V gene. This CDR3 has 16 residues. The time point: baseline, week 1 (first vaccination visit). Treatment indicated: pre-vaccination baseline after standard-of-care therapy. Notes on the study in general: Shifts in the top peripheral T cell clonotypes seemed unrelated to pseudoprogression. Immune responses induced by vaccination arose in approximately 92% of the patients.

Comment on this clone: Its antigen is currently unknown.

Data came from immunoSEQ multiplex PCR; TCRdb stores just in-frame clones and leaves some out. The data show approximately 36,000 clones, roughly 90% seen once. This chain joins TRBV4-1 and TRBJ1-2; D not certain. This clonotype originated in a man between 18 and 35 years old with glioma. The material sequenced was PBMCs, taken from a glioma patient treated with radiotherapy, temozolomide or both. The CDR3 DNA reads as TGCGCCAGCAGCCAAGAAGTCGCGTCGGTCTCCTATGGCTACACCTTC. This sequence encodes CASSQEVASVSYGYTF.